This record looks at one TCR beta chain sequence and its context. Its antigen is not identified. Primers for the PCR totalled 60 Vbeta and 13 Jbeta. In the original processing: In a later analysis, 80 million or so unique TCR beta chains included roughly 11 million shared by two or more donors. The repertoire was sequenced with immunoSEQ multiplex PCR; TCRdb's copy has only in-frame clones and lacks some. V, J and clone size reflect that table, while D and trimming were determined from the DNA. The sample has roughly 100,000 clones; around 80% are singletons. These data come from a study of cytomegalovirus exposure and HLA in healthy donors. Study at large: Counted in an early data release were roughly 81 million unique TCRs from HLA-typed donors. Study findings and constraints: According to reports, the classifier identified cytomegalovirus status with high specificity and sensitivity. Cytomegalovirus association was listed for under 200 TCR beta chains.

This CDR3 region has 11 residues. Germline CDR1 is MNHNS and CDR2 is SASEGT. The V end lost 8 bases, the J end lost 1 base, and 5 bases lay between the germline ends. The sample taken for sequencing was PBMCs. The chain combines TRBV6-1 with TRBJ1-1; D not certain. The receptor's source is a woman aged 18-29 years in good health and CMV-seropositive. The CDR3 nucleotides are TGTGCCAGCGGCAGGAACACTGAAGCTTTCTTT. As protein: CASGRNTEAFF.